A single sample is the source of the 21 T cell receptor beta chains below, sequenced in a study of tumor-infiltrating lymphocytes in primary liver carcinoma (dated by TCRdb to 2017 to 2019). This sample was sequenced with an Illumina HiSeq 2500. Using a constant-region primer and ProtoScript II reverse transcriptase, TCRbeta-specific cDNA was reverse-transcribed from 500 to 650 ng total RNA. The TCRbeta libraries were prepared through three rounds of nested multiplex PCR following a slightly modified ARM-PCR procedure. Each of the first two PCR rounds ran for approximately 11 cycles and used multiplex TRBV1-TRBV30 forward primers together with a Cbeta reverse primer. The raw public data were reprocessed by TCRdb itself: fastp quality trimming at Q25, MiXCR clonotype calling, in-frame beta chains only. Every entry covers one CDR3 protein and lists the most common genes and DNA from its rows. Across this sample there are fewer than 70,000 distinct CDR3 sequences, with 70% to 85% seen only once. The biggest ten clones account for roughly three fifths of the sample.

Without any cell sorting, total RNA and DNA were extracted together from roughly 20-30 mg of bulk tissue using the AllPrep DNA/RNA mini kit. Sequencing was performed on liver tumor tissue from sampling region 2. The sample's cell subset or site, from its label and the paper: tumor region T2, inferior pole. The receptors were sampled from a man in his forties with primary liver carcinoma and hepatitis B virus infection.

This chain uses TRBV24-1 with TRBJ2-1, with D possibly being TRBD1 (6 bases). Germline loops: CDR1 KGHDR, CDR2 SFDVKD. This CDR3 is 16 amino acids long. CDR3 in DNA: TGTGTCGCCAGTGATTCCGCCGGGACAAGTAACAATGAGCAGTTCTTC. It translates to CVASDSAGTSNNEQFF.

The V and J genes are TRBV29-1 and TRBJ1-1; no definite D call. The CDR3 totals 15 residues. In germline, CDR1 is SQVTM, CDR2 ANQGSEA. V lost 7 bases, J lost 8 bases, and 26 bases lay in between. CDR3 nucleotides: TGCAGCGGGAGGGTGGGGTCGGGATTTCAAGCCGAAGCTTTCTTT. This codes for CSGRVGSGFQAEAFF.

This clonotype was observed once. This chain joins TRBV29-1 and TRBJ2-5, with 8 bases lining up with TRBD1. J was trimmed by 13 bases and V by 6 bases; bases with no gene match: 13. The CDR3 consists of 12 residues. Germline V gives CDR1 SQVTM, CDR2 ANQGSEA. CDR3 loop: CSVTGDQETWYF. DNA of the CDR3: TGCAGCGTGACAGGGGACCAAGAGACCTGGTACTTC.

This sequence joins TRBV5-4 and TRBJ1-2; D not resolved. The CDR3 is 14 amino acids. Germline V gives CDR1 SGHNT, CDR2 YYREEE (reference sequence). Between the trimmed V and J ends, which lost 2 bases and 9 bases, there was a span of 17 bases. CDR3 sequence reads: CASSLGLLKGRYTF. The CDR3 DNA is TGTGCCAGCAGCTTAGGGCTACTTAAGGGTCGCTACACCTTC.

About this clonotype itself: The conserved closing phenylalanine or tryptophan is absent in this CDR3, likely reflecting a read error. This sequence joins TRBV4-1 and TRBJ2-7; possible D gene TRBD1, 5 bases. Germline V gene sequence: CDR1 MGHRA, CDR2 YSYEKL. Trimming shortened V by 6 bases and J by 3 bases, and 21 bases separated the two germline ends. The CDR3 loop spans 16 amino acids. In DNA form, the CDR3 reads TGCGCCAGCAGTTATTCGCTAGTGGGGCCGCTCTACGAGCAGTACATC. It encodes CASSYSLVGPLYEQYI.

This clonotype was found a few times. A junction end diverges from the germline sequence, so it may reflect a read error. The V call is TRBV4-3, the J call TRBJ1-6; 10 positions agree with TRBD1. CDR1 LGHNA and CDR2 YSLEER come from the germline V gene. There are 16 residues in the CDR3. The CDR3 sequence: CASSSWDRGRNSPLYF. The CDR3 DNA reads as TGCGCCAGTAGCTCCTGGGACAGGGGAAGGAATTCACCCCTCTACTTT.

About this clonotype: Germline is not matched at one junction end, which may reflect a read error. This rearrangement joins TRBV6-1 to TRBJ2-2, with 7 bases aligning to TRBD1. The CDR3 consists of 15 residues. Germline assignment: CDR1 MNHNS and CDR2 SASEGT. The CDR3 DNA follows: TGTGCCAGCGGAAGGACAGGACCTAACACTGGGGAGCTGTTTTTT. Protein: CASGRTGPNTGELFF.

Remarks on this clonotype: The conserved phenylalanine or tryptophan normally closing the CDR3 is absent here, so this likely arose from a read error. This chain links TRBV29-1 with TRBJ1-2; D uncertain. The germline gives CDR1 SQVTM, CDR2 ANQGSEA. V was trimmed by 5 bases and J by 3 bases, leaving 16 bases between them. This CDR3 spans 14 amino acids. The CDR3 region has the DNA TGCAGCGTTTCACTTGACGGATACTACTATGGCTACACCATC. Its protein is CSVSLDGYYYGYTI.

For this clonotype: A junction end diverges from the germline sequence, so it may reflect a read error. The chain links TRBV12-3 or TRBV12-4 to TRBJ2-7; unclear D gene. The CDR3 totals 13 residues. The CDR3 here is CASTLSSTYEQYF. CDR3 DNA: TGTGCCAGCACTTTATCGAGCACCTACGAGCAGTACTTC.

Worth noting for this clonotype: Mismatch with germline at one junction end may stem from a read error. The genes are TRBV11-2 and TRBJ1-5; D possibly corresponds to TRBD1 (6 bases). The CDR3 spans 17 residues. Germline V gene sequence: CDR1 SGHAT, CDR2 FQNNGV. CDR3 sequence: CASNLVGVTGSNQSQHF. The CDR3 nucleotides are TGTGCCAGCAACTTAGTAGGGGTAACAGGGAGCAATCAGTCCCAGCATTTT.

This sequence joins TRBV6-1 and TRBJ1-1; possible D gene TRBD1, 5 bases. CDR1 and CDR2 from the germline V gene are MNHNS and SASEGT. Trimming left V 11 bases short and J 2 bases short, with 12 bases between. The CDR3 has 12 residues. The CDR3 spells CACRRGNTEAFF. Written as DNA, the CDR3 is TGTGCCTGCCGAAGGGGTAACACTGAAGCTTTCTTT.

Concerning this clonotype itself: Given a much more abundant clone one base away, this may be a read error. The V gene is TRBV10-3, the J gene TRBJ1-5; D is possibly TRBD1 (5 bases). Germline V gene lookup returns CDR1 ENHRY and CDR2 SYGVKD. The CDR3 totals 13 residues. V lost 10 bases, J lost 9 bases, and 19 bases lay in between. DNA of the CDR3: TGTGCCACGACCGCGACAGACCAGGCGCCCCAGCATTTT. Amino acid sequence: CATTATDQAPQHF.

Remarks on this clonotype: A much more abundant neighbour one base away suggests this may be a read error. The V and J genes are TRBV5-1 and TRBJ2-5; D is possibly TRBD2 (5 bases). Germline V CDR1 and CDR2: SGHRS, YFSETQ. The CDR3 is 13 residues long. CDR3 coding DNA: TGCGCAAGCGTCCGGACTCCCCGAGAGACCCAGTACTTC. Its protein product is CASVRTPRETQYF. The full variable domain, in which reference TRBV5-1 and TRBJ2-5 provide the parts outside the CDR3, is KAGVTQTPRYLIKTRGQQVTLSCSPISGHRSVSWYQQTPGQGLQFLFEYFSETQRNKGNFPGRFSGRQFSNSRSEMNVSTLELGDSALYLCASVRTPRETQYFGPGTRLLVL.

This clonotype was seen only once. An end of the junction does not agree with germline; a read error may underlie this. The gene calls are TRBV11-1 and TRBJ2-7; 9 nucleotides align to TRBD2. Germline V gene lookup returns CDR1 SGHAT and CDR2 FQDESV (reference sequence). This CDR3 spans 15 amino acids. The CDR3 region has the DNA TGTGCCAGCAGCGTTACTAGCGGGTACTCCTATGAGCAGTACTTC. It translates to CASSVTSGYSYEQYF. Supplemented by reference TRBV11-1 and TRBJ2-7, the full variable domain reads EAEVAQSPRYKITEKSQAVAFWCDPISGHATLYWYRQILGQGPELLVQFQDESVVDDSQLPKDRFSAERLKGVDSTLKIQPAELGDSAMYLCASSVTSGYSYEQYFGPGTRLTVT.

The gene calls are TRBV28 and TRBJ2-5, with D maybe TRBD1 (6 bases). The germline CDR1 and CDR2 sequences are MDHEN and SYDVKM. V lost 6 bases, J lost 4 bases, and 12 bases lay in between. The CDR3 sequence is 13 residues long. In nucleotides, the CDR3 is TGTGCCAGCAGAAAACAGGGTCCAGAGACCCAGTACTTC. This translates into CASRKQGPETQYF.

This rearrangement joins TRBV4-1 to TRBJ2-5, with a tentative D call TRBD1 (6 bases). CDR1 is MGHRA and CDR2 is YSYEKL in the germline V gene. The CDR3 runs to 15 residues. The ends were cut back, 1 base at V and 1 base at J, with 10 bases in the middle. The CDR3 sequence is CASSQAWTAQETQYF. CDR3 nucleotide sequence: TGCGCCAGCAGCCAAGCATGGACAGCCCAAGAGACCCAGTACTTC.

A note on this clonotype: The CDR3 does not end in the conserved phenylalanine or tryptophan, so this is likely a read error. This CDR3 reads CAGSLVLVGETQYL. CDR3 in DNA: TGTGCCGGCAGCTTAGTCCTAGTGGGAGAGACCCAGTACTTA. The rearrangement joins TRBV7-9 to TRBJ2-5; D unclear. CDR3 length equals 14 residues. CDR1 SEHNR and CDR2 FQNEAQ come from the germline V gene (reference sequence).

This clonotype was seen once. A much larger clone differs by one base, so this may be a read error. The chain combines TRBV29-1 with TRBJ2-7; possible D gene TRBD2, 6 bases. Looked up from germline, CDR1 is SQVTM and CDR2 is ANQGSEA. The CDR3 runs to 13 residues. V was cut by 6 bases and J by 4 bases, with 16 bases left in between. As DNA, the CDR3 is TGCAGCGTGCTGGCCGGGACTGCTTACGAGCAGTACTTC. Residues: CSVLAGTAYEQYF.

As to this clonotype: Relative to the germline gene, one junction end is altered; a read error may explain this. CDR3 in amino acids: CVSSQTIALAGATDMQYF. The CDR3 DNA is TGCGTCAGCAGCCAGACCATTGCCCTAGCGGGAGCCACCGATATGCAGTATTTT. The chain links TRBV4-1 to TRBJ2-3; 10 nucleotides align to TRBD2. Germline-derived CDR1 and CDR2 are MGHRA and YSYEKL. The CDR3 consists of 18 residues.

In the case of this clonotype: The junction differs from germline at one of its ends, possibly a read error. J is TRBJ2-3 and V is TRBV5-1, with a weak D call TRBD1 (6 bases). Per the germline V gene, CDR1 is SGHRS and CDR2 is YFSETQ. The CDR3 has 13 residues. In DNA, the CDR3 is TGCGCCGGCAGGGGAACGGTCACAGATACGCAGTATTTT. Protein: CAGRGTVTDTQYF.

The CDR3 is CASSYAGFSGANVLTF. For the CDR3, the DNA is TGTGCCAGCAGTTACGCTGGGTTCTCTGGGGCCAACGTCCTGACTTTC. The chain has TRBV6-5 and TRBJ2-6; D gene unclear. Between the trimmed V and J ends, which lost 2 bases and 0 bases, there was a span of 8 bases. The CDR3 runs 16 residues. The germline CDR1 and CDR2 sequences are MNHEY and SVGAGI.